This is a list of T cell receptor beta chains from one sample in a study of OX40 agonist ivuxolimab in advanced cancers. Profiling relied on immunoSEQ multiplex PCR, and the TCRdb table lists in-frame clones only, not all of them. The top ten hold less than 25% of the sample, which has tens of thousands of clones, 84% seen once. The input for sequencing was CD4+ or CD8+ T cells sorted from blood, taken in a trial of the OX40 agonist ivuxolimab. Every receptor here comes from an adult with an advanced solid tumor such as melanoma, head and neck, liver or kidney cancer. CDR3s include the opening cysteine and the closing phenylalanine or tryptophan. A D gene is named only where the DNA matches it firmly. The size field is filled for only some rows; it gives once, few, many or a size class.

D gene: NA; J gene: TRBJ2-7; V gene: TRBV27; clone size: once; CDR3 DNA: TGTGCCAGCAGTTTTGTGCAGGGCTACGAGCAGTACTTC; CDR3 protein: CASSFVQGYEQYF
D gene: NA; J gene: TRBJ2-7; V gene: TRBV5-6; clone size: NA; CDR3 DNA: TGTGCCAGCAGCTTGGTCGGGGGGCGCAACGAGCAGTACTTC; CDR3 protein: CASSLVGGRNEQYF
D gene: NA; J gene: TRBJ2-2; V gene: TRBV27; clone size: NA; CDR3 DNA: TGTGCCAGCAGTTTATTTCCAACCGGGGAGCTGTTTTTT; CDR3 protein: CASSLFPTGELFF
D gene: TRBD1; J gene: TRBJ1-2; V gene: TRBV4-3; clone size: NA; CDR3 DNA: TGCGCCAGCAGCCAAGATACACGGACAGGGGGCGCGGTTGGCTACACCTTC; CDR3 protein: CASSQDTRTGGAVGYTF
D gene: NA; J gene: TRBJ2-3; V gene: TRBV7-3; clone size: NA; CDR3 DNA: TGTGCCAGCAGCTTAACGTCAGGGGAAACAGATACGCAGTATTTT; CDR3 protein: CASSLTSGETDTQYF
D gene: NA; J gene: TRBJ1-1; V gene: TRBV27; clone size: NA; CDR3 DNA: TGTGCCAGCAGACAGGAGAACACTGAAGCTTTCTTT; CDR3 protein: CASRQENTEAFF
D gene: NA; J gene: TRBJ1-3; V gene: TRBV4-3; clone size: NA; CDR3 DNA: TGCGCCAGCAGCCAAGGGCTGGGTTCCTCTGGAAACACCATATATTTT; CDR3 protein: CASSQGLGSSGNTIYF
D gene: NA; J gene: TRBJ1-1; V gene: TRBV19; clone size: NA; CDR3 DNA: TGTGCCAGTAGTATCGGCAGGGGCAGTCTAACTGAAGCTTTCTTT; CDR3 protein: CASSIGRGSLTEAFF
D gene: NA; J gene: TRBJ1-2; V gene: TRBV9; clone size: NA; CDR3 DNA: TGTGCCAGCAGCCCAGCTCAAGGACGGAGACTCTATGGCTACACCTTC; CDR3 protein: CASSPAQGRRLYGYTF
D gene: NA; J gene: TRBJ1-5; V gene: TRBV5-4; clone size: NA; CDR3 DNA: TGTGCCAGCAGCTTGACAGGGTTTGATAGCAATCAGCCCCAGCATTTT; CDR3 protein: CASSLTGFDSNQPQHF
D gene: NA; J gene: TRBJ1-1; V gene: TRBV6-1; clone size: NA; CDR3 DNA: TGTGCCAGCAGTAGAGGGGTGTTACTGAACACTGAAGCTTTCTTT; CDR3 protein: CASSRGVLLNTEAFF
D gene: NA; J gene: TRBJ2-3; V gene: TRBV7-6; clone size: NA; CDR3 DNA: TGTGCCAGCAGCGCTTCAGCTAGCACAGATACGCAGTATTTT; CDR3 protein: CASSASASTDTQYF
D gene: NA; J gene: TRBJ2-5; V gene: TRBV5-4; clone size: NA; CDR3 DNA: TGTGCCAGCAGCTTGCTGCACTCTTGGCAGCCTCAAGAGACCCAGTACTTC; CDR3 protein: CASSLLHSWQPQETQYF
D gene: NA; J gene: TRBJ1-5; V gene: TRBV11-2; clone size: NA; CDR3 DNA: TGTGCCAGCAGCTTGGAGGCCTATAGCAATCAGCCCCAGCATTTT; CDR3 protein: CASSLEAYSNQPQHF
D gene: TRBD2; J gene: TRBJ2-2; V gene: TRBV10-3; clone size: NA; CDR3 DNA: TGTGCCATCACTTTTGGTAGCGGGAGGAACGGCGGGGAGCTGTTTTTT; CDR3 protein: CAITFGSGRNGGELFF
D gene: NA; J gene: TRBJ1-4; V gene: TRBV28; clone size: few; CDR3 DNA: TGTGCCAGCAGTTTACGAGGGGTAAAACTGTTTTTT; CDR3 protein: CASSLRGVKLFF
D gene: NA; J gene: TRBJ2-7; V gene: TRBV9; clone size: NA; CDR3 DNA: TGTGCCAGCAGCGTCACCCTAGGGGCTAGCTCCTACGAGCAGTACTTC; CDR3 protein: CASSVTLGASSYEQYF
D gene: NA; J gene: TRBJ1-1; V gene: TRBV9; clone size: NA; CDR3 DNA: TGTGCCAGCAGCGTAGAAGGGCTGAACACTGAAGCTTTCTTT; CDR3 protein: CASSVEGLNTEAFF
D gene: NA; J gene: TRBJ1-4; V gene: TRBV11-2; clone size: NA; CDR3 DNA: TGTGCCAGCAGCCCGTGGACTTTTCCCTCGGGTGAAAAACTGTTTTTT; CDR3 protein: CASSPWTFPSGEKLFF
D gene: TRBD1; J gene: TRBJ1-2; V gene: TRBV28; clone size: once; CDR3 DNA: TGTGCCAGCAGTTCACAGGGGGTTGGCTACACCTTC; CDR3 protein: CASSSQGVGYTF
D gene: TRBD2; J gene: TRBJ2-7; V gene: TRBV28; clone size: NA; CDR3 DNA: TGTGCCAGCAGCCCGACTAGCGGTCCCTACGAGCAGTACTTC; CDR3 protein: CASSPTSGPYEQYF
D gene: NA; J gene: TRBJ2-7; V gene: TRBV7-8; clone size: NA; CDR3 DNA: TGTGCCAGCAGCGTGGGCGGGACCTCCTACGAGCAGTACTTC; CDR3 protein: CASSVGGTSYEQYF
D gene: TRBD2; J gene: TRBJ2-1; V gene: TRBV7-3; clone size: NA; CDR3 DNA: TGTGCCAGCAGCTTAACGGGGACTAGCGGGGGGCCCCAGGCCCCCTACAATGAGCAGTTCTTC; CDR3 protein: CASSLTGTSGGPQAPYNEQFF
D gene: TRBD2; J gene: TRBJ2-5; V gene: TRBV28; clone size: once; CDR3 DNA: TGTGCCAGCAGTTTCGTGGGACTAGCGGGACAAGAGACCCAGTACTTC; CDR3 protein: CASSFVGLAGQETQYF
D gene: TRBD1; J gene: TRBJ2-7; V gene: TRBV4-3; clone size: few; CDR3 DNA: TGCGCCAGCAGCCTCGGGACAGGGAAATACGAGCAGTACTTC; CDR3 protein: CASSLGTGKYEQYF
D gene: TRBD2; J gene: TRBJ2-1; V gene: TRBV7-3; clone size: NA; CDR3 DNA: TGTGCCAGCAGCGTCATAGCGGGAGGCTACAATGAGCAGTTCTTC; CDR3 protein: CASSVIAGGYNEQFF
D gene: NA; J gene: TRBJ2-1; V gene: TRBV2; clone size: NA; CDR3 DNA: TGTGCCAGCAGTGAATCCAGGGTGGGCTACAATGAGCAGTTCTTC; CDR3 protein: CASSESRVGYNEQFF
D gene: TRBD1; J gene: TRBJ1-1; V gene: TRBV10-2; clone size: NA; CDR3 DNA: TGCGCCAGCAGTGAGCCCGCAGGGGGAGGTCTGAACACTGAAGCTTTCTTT; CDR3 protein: CASSEPAGGGLNTEAFF
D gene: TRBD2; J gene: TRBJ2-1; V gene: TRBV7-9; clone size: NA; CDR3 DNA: TGTGCCAGCAGCCCGAGCGGGGGGACCCGCTCCTACAATGAGCAGTTCTTC; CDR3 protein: CASSPSGGTRSYNEQFF
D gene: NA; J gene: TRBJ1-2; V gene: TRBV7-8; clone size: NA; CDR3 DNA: TGTGCCAGCAGCTTAGGCAGTGCTAACTATGGCTACACCTTC; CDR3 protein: CASSLGSANYGYTF
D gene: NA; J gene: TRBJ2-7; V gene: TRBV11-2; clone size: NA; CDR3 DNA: TGTGCCAGCAGCTTATTGGACAGAAGAGACTACGAGCAGTACTTC; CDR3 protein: CASSLLDRRDYEQYF
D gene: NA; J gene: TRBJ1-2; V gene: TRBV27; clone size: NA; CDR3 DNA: TGTGCCAGCAGTTGGGGGCAGAACCACTATGGCTACACCTTC; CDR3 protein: CASSWGQNHYGYTF
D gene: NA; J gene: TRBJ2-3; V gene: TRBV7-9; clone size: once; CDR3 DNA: TGTGCCAGCAGCTGGGACCCCACAGATACGCAGTATTTT; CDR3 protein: CASSWDPTDTQYF
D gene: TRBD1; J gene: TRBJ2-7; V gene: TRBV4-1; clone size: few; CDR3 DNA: TGCGCCAGCAGCACCTCCGGTGGGACAGGGGTATACGAGCAGTACTTC; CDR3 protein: CASSTSGGTGVYEQYF
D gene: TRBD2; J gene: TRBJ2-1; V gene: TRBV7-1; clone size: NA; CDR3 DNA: TGTGCCAGCAGTTTGACTAGCGGGAGTAATGAGCAGTTCTTC; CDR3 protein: CASSLTSGSNEQFF
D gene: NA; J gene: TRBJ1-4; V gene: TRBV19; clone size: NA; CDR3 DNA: TGTGCCAGTAGTATAGATCGGGGTTTAAATGAAAAACTGTTTTTT; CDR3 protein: CASSIDRGLNEKLFF
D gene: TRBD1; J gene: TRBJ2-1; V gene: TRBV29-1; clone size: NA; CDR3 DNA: TGCAGCGTTTTCCAACCCGGGACAGCCTCCTACAATGAGCAGTTCTTC; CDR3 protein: CSVFQPGTASYNEQFF
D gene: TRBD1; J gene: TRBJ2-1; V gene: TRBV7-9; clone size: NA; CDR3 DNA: TGTGCCAGCAGCCCGGGACAGGGGAGGAATGAGCAGTTCTTC; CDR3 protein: CASSPGQGRNEQFF
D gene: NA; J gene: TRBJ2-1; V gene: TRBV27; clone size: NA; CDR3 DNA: TGTGCCAGCAGTTTTCGAGCCGGCACCTACAATGAGCAGTTCTTC; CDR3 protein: CASSFRAGTYNEQFF
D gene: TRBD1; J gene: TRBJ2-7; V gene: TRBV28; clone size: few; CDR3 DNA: TGTGCCAGCAGTGACAGGGTTCCCCCCTTACGCGAGCAGTACTTC; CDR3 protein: CASSDRVPPLREQYF
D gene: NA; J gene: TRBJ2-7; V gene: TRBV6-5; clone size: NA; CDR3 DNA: TGTGCCAGCAGTTTCGACTGGAACGAGCAGTACTTC; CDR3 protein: CASSFDWNEQYF
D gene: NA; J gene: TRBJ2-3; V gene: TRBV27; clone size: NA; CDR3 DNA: TGTGCCAGCAGTTCGGGACCGATAAGCACAGATACGCAGTATTTT; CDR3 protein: CASSSGPISTDTQYF
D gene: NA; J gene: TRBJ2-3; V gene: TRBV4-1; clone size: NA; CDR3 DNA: TGCGCCAGCAGCCAAGTTTGGGCGACAGATACGCAGTATTTT; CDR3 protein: CASSQVWATDTQYF
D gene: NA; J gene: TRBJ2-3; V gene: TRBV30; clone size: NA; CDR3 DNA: TGTGCCTGGAGAAGCCCCCCGTCAGATACGCAGTATTTT; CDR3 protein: CAWRSPPSDTQYF
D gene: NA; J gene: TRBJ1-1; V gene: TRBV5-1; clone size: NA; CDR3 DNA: TGCGCCAGCAGCTTCCGGGACCTAGCTAACACTGAAGCTTTCTTT; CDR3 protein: CASSFRDLANTEAFF
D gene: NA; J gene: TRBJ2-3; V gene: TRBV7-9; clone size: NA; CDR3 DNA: TGTGCCAGCCCCCGGAGCGTCTCAGATACGCAGTATTTT; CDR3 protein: CASPRSVSDTQYF
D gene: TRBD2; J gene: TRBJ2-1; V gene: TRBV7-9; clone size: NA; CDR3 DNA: TGTGCCAGCAGCTTGCTAGCGGGAGGAAATTACAATGAGCAGTTCTTC; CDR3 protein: CASSLLAGGNYNEQFF
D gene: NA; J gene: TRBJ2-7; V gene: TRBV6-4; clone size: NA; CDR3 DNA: TGTGCCAGCAGACAGCTCGAAAACACCTACGAGCAGTACTTC; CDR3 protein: CASRQLENTYEQYF
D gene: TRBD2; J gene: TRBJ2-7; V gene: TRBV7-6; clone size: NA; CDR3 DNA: TGTGCCAGCAGCTCGACGACTAGCGGGATCTCTGCCGAGCAGTACTTC; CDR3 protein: CASSSTTSGISAEQYF
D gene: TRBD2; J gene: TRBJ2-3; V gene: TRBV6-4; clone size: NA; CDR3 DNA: TGTGCCAGCAGTGAACTAGCGGGAGGGCCAGATACGCAGTATTTT; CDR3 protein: CASSELAGGPDTQYF
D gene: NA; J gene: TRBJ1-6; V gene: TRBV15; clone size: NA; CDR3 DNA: TGTGCCACCAGCAGAGATCATGCGACAGCCAATAATTCACCCCTCCACTTT; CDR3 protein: CATSRDHATANNSPLHF